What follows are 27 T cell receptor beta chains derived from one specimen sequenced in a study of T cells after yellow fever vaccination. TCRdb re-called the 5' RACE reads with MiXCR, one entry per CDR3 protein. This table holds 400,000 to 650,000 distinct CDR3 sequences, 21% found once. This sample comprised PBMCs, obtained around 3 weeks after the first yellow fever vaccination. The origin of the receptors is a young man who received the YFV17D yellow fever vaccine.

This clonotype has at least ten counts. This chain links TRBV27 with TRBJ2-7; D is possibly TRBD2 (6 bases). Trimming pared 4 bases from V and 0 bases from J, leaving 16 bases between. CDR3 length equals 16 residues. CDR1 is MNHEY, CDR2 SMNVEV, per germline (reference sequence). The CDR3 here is CASSSSPGGSSYEQYF. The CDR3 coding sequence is TGTGCCAGCAGTTCCTCCCCCGGGGGTAGCTCCTACGAGCAGTACTTC.

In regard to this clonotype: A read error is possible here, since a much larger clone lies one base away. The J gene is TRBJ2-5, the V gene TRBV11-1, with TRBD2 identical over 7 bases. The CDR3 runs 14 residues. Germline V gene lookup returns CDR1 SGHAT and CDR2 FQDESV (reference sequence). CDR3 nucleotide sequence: TGTGCCAGCATCGAATCTTCTAGCGGAGAGACCCTGTACTTC. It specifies CASIESSSGETLYF.

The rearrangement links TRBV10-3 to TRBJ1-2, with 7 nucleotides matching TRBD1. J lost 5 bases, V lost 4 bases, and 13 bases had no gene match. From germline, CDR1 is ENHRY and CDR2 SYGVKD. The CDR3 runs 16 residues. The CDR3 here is CAISVSGVGGRYGYTF. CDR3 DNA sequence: TGTGCCATCAGTGTCAGTGGTGTAGGGGGCAGGTATGGCTACACCTTC.

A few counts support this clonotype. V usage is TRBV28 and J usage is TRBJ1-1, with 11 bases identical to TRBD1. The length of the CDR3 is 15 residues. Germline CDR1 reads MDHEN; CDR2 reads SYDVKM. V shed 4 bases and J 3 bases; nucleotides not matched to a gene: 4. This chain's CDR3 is CASSSWTGGYTEAFF. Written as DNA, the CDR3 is TGTGCCAGCAGTTCCTGGACAGGGGGCTACACTGAAGCTTTCTTT. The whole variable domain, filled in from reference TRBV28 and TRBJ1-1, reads DVKVTQSSRYLVKRTGEKVFLECVQDMDHENMFWYRQDPGLGLRLIYFSYDVKMKEKGDIPEGYSVSREKKERFSLILESASTNQTSMYLCASSSWTGGYTEAFFGQGTRLTVV.

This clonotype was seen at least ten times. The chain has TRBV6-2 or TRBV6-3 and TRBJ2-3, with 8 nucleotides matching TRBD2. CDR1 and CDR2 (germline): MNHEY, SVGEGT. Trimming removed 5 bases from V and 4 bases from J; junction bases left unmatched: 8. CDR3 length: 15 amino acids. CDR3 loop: CASSATGLVPDTQYF. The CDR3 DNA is TGTGCCAGCAGTGCAACGGGACTAGTCCCAGATACGCAGTATTTT.

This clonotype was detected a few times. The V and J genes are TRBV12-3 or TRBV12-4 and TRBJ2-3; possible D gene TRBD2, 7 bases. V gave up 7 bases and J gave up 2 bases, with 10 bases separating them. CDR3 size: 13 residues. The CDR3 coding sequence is TGTGCCAGCACGGGGGGCGTCACAGATACGCAGTATTTT. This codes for CASTGGVTDTQYF.

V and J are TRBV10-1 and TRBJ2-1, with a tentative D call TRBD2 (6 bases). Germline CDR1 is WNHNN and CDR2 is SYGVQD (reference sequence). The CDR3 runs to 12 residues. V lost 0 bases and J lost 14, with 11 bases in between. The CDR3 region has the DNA TGCGCCAGCAGTGAGTCCGGGGGTTTTGAGTTCTTC. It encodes CASSESGGFEFF.

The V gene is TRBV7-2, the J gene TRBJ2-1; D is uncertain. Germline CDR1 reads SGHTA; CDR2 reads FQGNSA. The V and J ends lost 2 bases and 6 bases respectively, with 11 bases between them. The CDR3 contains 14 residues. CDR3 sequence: CASSLWGTSNEQFF. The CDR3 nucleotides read TGTGCCAGCAGCTTATGGGGAACCAGCAATGAGCAGTTCTTC.

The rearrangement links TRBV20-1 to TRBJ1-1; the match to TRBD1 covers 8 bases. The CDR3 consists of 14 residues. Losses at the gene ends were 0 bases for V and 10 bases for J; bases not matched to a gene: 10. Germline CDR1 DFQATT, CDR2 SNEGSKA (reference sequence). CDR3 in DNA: TGCAGTGCTAGAGACCGGGACAGGCGATTGGTAGCTTTCTTT. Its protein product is CSARDRDRRLVAFF.

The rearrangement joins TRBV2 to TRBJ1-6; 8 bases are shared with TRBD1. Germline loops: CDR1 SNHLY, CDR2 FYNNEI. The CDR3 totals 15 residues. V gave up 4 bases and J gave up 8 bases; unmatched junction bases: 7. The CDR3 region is CASSARDRLYSPLHF. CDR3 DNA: TGTGCCAGCAGTGCGCGGGACAGGCTTTATTCACCCCTCCACTTT. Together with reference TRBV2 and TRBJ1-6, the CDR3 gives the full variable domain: EPEVTQTPSHQVTQMGQEVILRCVPISNHLYFYWYRQILGQKVEFLVSFYNNEISEKSEIFDDQFSVERPDGSNFTLKIRSTKLEDSAMYFCASSARDRLYSPLHFGNGTRLTVT.

The CDR3 region is CASSPDRGLEAFF. As DNA, the CDR3 is TGTGCCAGCAGTCCGGACAGGGGGCTTGAAGCTTTCTTT. The V and J genes are TRBV12-3 or TRBV12-4 and TRBJ1-1, with 11 bases that match TRBD1. This CDR3 region has 13 residues. Trimming took 5 bases from V and 7 from J; bases not matched to a gene: 3.

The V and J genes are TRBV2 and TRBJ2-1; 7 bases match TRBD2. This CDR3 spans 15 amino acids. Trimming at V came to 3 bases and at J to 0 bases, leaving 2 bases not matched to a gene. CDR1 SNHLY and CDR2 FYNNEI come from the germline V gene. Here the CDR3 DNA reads TGTGCCAGCAGTGACCAGCGGGACTCCTACAATGAGCAGTTCTTC. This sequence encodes CASSDQRDSYNEQFF.

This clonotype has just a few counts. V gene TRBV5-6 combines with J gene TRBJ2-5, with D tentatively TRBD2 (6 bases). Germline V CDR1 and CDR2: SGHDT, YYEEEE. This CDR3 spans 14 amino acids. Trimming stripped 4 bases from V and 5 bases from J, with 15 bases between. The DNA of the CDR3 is TGTGCCAGCAGCCTCCTTGGGGGGAAGGAGACCCAGTACTTC. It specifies CASSLLGGKETQYF.

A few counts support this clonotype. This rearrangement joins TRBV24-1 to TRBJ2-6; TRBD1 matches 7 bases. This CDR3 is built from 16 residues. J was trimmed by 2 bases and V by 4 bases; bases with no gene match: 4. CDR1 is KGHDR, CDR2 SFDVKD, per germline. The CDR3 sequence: CATSDPTGTGANVLTF. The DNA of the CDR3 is TGTGCCACCAGTGACCCGACAGGGACTGGGGCCAACGTCCTGACTTTC.

The CDR3, as DNA: TGCGCCAGCAGCCAAGATCCCCGGACTGAAGCTTTCTTT. This sequence encodes CASSQDPRTEAFF. This chain links TRBV4-3 with TRBJ1-1; D remains unclear. V was clipped by 0 bases and J by 5 bases, with 7 bases between them. Germline-derived CDR1 and CDR2 are LGHNA and YSLEER. This CDR3 has 13 residues.

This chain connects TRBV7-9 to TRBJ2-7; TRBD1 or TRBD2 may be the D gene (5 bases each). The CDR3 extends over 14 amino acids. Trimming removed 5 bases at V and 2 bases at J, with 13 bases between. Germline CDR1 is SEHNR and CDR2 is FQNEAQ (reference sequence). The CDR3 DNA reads TGTGCCAGCAGCCCCCCCGGGGCCACCTACGAGCAGTACGTC. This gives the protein CASSPPGATYEQYV.

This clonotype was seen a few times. The CDR3, as DNA: TGCGCCAGCAGCTTGCAGGAGGGGGGAGTCGGTCCGTACTTC. It is translated as CASSLQEGGVGPYF. This chain connects TRBV5-1 to TRBJ2-7, with D perhaps given as TRBD1 or TRBD2 (6 bases each). The ends were cut back, 1 base at V and 12 bases at J, with 20 bases in the middle. Germline CDR1 SGHRS, CDR2 YFSETQ. The CDR3 covers 14 residues. The full variable domain, its missing parts supplied by reference TRBV5-1 and TRBJ2-7, is KAGVTQTPRYLIKTRGQQVTLSCSPISGHRSVSWYQQTPGQGLQFLFEYFSETQRNKGNFPGRFSGRQFSNSRSEMNVSTLELGDSALYLCASSLQEGGVGPYFGPGTRLTVT.

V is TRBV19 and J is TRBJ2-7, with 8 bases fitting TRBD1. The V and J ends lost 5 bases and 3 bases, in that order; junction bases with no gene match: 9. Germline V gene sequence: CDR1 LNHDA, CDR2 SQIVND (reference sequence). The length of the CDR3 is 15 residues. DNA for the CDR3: TGTGCCAGTAGTTCTCCGGGACAGGTCATCTACGAGCAGTACTTC. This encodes CASSSPGQVIYEQYF. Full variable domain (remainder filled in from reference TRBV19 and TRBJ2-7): DGGITQSPKYLFRKEGQNVTLSCEQNLNHDAMYWYRQDPGQGLRLIYYSQIVNDFQKGDIAEGYSVSREKKESFPLTVTSAQKNPTAFYLCASSSPGQVIYEQYFGPGTRLTVT.

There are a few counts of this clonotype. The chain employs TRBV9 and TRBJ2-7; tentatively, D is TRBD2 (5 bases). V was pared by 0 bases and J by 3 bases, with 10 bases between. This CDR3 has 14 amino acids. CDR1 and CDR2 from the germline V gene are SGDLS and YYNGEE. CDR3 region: CASSVGPEGYEQYV. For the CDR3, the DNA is TGTGCCAGCAGCGTAGGACCCGAGGGCTACGAGCAGTACGTC.

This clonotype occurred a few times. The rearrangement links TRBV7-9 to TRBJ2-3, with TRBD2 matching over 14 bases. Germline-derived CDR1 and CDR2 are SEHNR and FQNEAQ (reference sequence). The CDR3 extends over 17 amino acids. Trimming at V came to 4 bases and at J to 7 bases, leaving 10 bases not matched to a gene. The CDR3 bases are TGTGCCAGCAGCTCCCTAACCGGGACTAGCGGGGGAAATACGCAGTATTTT. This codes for CASSSLTGTSGGNTQYF.

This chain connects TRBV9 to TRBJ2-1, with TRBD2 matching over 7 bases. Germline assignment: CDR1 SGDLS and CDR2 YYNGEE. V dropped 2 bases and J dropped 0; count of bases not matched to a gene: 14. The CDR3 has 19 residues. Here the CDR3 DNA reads TGTGCCAGCAGCGTTGGGCAGCGGGGATGGTTAAGCTCCTACAATGAGCAGTTCTTC. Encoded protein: CASSVGQRGWLSSYNEQFF.

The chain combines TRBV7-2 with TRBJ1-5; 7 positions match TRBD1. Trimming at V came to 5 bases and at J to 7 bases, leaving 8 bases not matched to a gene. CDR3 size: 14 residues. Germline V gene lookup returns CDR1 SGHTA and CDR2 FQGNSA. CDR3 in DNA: TGTGCCAGCAGCATTGGACAGGACGGGCAGCCCCAGCATTTT. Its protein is CASSIGQDGQPQHF.

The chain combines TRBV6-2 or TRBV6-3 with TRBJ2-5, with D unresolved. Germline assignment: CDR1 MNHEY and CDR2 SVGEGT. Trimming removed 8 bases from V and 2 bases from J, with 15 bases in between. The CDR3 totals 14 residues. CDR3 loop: CASLRKKVQETQYF. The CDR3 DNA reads TGTGCCAGCCTGAGGAAGAAAGTACAAGAGACCCAGTACTTC.

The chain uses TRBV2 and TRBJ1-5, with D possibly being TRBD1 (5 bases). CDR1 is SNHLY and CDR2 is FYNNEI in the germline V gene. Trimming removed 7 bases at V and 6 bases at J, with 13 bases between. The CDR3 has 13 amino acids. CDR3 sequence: CASTGFGAQPQHF. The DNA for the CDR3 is TGTGCCAGCACCGGATTTGGGGCTCAGCCCCAGCATTTT.

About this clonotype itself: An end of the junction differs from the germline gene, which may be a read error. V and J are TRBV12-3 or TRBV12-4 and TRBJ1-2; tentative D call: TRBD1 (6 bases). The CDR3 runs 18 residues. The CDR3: CASSFSLGQTTLNYRYTF. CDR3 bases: TGTGCCAGCAGTTTCAGTCTCGGACAGACTACCTTAAACTATCGCTACACCTTC.

DNA of the CDR3: TGTGCCAGCAGTTACTTACAGCTCTCTGGGGCCAACGTCCTGACTTTC. Residues: CASSYLQLSGANVLTF. The rearrangement uses TRBV6-5 and TRBJ2-6; D call uncertain. The germline V gene has CDR1 MNHEY and CDR2 SVGAGI. Trimming left V 1 base short and J 0 bases short, with 7 bases between. CDR3 size: 16 residues.

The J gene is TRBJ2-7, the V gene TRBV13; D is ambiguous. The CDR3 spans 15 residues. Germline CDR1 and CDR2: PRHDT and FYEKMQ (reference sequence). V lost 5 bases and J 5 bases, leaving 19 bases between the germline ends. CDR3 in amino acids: CASSTNFPVADEQYF. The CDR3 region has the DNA TGTGCCAGCAGCACAAACTTCCCGGTTGCGGACGAGCAGTACTTC.